This T cell receptor beta chain was retrieved from a study of long-term antiretroviral therapy in people with HIV. CDR1 MNHEY and CDR2 SMNVEV come from the germline V gene (reference sequence). V was pared by 6 bases and J by 1 base, with 8 bases of the junction left unmatched. CDR3 length equals 15 residues. There was at least one pre-ART PBMC sample for each donor, plus at least two post-ART PBMC samples. Remarks on this clone: The antigen remains unidentified.

immunoSEQ v3.0 was run at survey level. Profiled with immunoSEQ multiplex PCR; TCRdb holds only in-frame clones, not every one. The sample includes 20,000 to 25,000 clones, 87% of them seen just once. Broader study findings: CDR3 lengths in HIV samples spanned a narrower range than controls. Clones expanded before ART dominated the repertoire at all time points. Blood was collected between the mid-2000s and the late 2010s, possibly under older ART regimens.

The sequence was obtained from a man younger than 35 with HIV. The gene calls are TRBV27 and TRBJ1-2, with 7 bases fitting TRBD1. Sequences were derived from unsorted PBMCs, sampled 0.2 years before starting antiretroviral therapy. The CDR3: CASRPADRDNYGYTF. In DNA, the CDR3 is TGTGCCAGCAGACCTGCCGACAGGGATAACTATGGCTACACCTTC.